This T cell receptor beta chain originates from a study of long-term antiretroviral therapy in people with HIV. Regarding the study as a whole: Investigators report no available data on ART adherence, viral resistance or therapy changes.

In the case of this clone: As yet, its antigen is unknown.

There are 17 residues in the CDR3. With V trimmed by 5 bases and J by 2 bases, 10 bases remained unmatched. Looked up from germline, CDR1 is MNHEY and CDR2 is SMNVEV (reference sequence). Researchers ran immunoSEQ v3.0 at survey level. Profiled with immunoSEQ multiplex PCR; TCRdb holds only in-frame clones, not every one. The repertoire has fewer than 20,000 clones, 81% of them found once; the top ten carry over 7.5%. V usage is TRBV27 and J usage is TRBJ1-5; 9 bases are shared with TRBD1. This sequence originates from a man over 45 with HIV. The sequenced sample was unsorted PBMCs, obtained 0.3 years before starting antiretroviral therapy. The CDR3 reads CASSRTGEGGGNQPQHF. The CDR3 DNA reads TGTGCCAGCAGTAGGACAGGGGAGGGGGGCGGCAATCAGCCCCAGCATTTT.